The clone carrying this TCR beta chain was observed once. The data were taken from a study of CD8 T cells in Susac syndrome. The CDR3 spans 12 residues. Germline V gives CDR1 DFQATT, CDR2 SNEGSKA (reference sequence). The ends were cut back, 5 bases at V and 6 bases at J, with 11 bases in the middle. With random hexamers, roughly 0.45 to 1 ug RNA was reverse transcribed. The amplification used immunoSEQ multiplex PCR on TCR beta CDR3; it spanned 54 Vbeta and 13 Jbeta. TCRdb re-called the immunoSEQ multiplex PCR reads through MiXCR, storing one row per CDR3 protein. The sample carries approximately 200,000 distinct CDR3 sequences, approximately 95% recorded once.

Sequencing was carried out using CD4+ T cells from PBMCs. The sequence came from a human donor with multiple sclerosis. The rearrangement joins TRBV20-1 to TRBJ2-4; D is possibly TRBD1 (5 bases). The CDR3 region has the DNA TGCAGTGCTTTCAGGGTGGGAAACATTCAGTACTTC. Protein: CSAFRVGNIQYF.